Listed below are T cell receptor beta chains from one sample, sequenced in a study of shared clonotypes between healthy human individuals. Sequenced by immunoSEQ multiplex PCR; TCRdb stores in-frame clones only, minus some. This table holds about 2 million clones, over 85% found once. The sample taken for sequencing was naive CD8+ T cells sorted from blood. The receptor set was obtained from a man aged 18 to 29 in good health. Each CDR3 is given with its conserved first and last residue.

CDR3 protein: CASSPSGRNEQYF; J gene: TRBJ2-7; V gene: TRBV9
CDR3 protein: CATRQDNQPQHF; J gene: TRBJ1-5; V gene: TRBV19
CDR3 protein: CASSHRDSLYNEQFF; J gene: TRBJ2-1; V gene: TRBV14
CDR3 protein: CASKLGPDSYEQYF; J gene: TRBJ2-7; V gene: TRBV9
CDR3 protein: CSVEAPNWESTDTQYF; J gene: TRBJ2-3; V gene: TRBV29-1
CDR3 protein: CASSVGRGFDQPQHF; J gene: TRBJ1-5; V gene: TRBV9
CDR3 protein: CASSLAGGGYNEQFF; J gene: TRBJ2-1; V gene: TRBV5-1
CDR3 protein: CASAESGMGHQPQHF; J gene: TRBJ1-5; V gene: TRBV5-6
CDR3 protein: CASSAHLGSYTDTQYF; J gene: TRBJ2-3; V gene: TRBV5-4
CDR3 protein: CASVGLAGANTQYF; J gene: TRBJ2-3; V gene: TRBV10-1
CDR3 protein: CASSVYGGGTDTQYF; J gene: TRBJ2-3; V gene: TRBV9
CDR3 protein: CASSLDGSQYF; J gene: TRBJ2-7; V gene: TRBV5-1
CDR3 protein: CASSGGQGISSYEQYF; J gene: TRBJ2-7; V gene: TRBV5-6
CDR3 protein: CASSLATSGHYNEQFF; J gene: TRBJ2-1; V gene: TRBV5-1
CDR3 protein: CASSQKIVQGNQMNTEAFF; J gene: TRBJ1-1; V gene: TRBV4-2
CDR3 protein: CASSQHTSGRANNEQFF; J gene: TRBJ2-1; V gene: TRBV4-1
CDR3 protein: CASSQERGNSYEQYF; J gene: TRBJ2-7; V gene: TRBV4-1
CDR3 protein: CASNDISTDTQYF; J gene: TRBJ2-3; V gene: TRBV19
CDR3 protein: CASSSESRTSGSYSYNEQFF; J gene: TRBJ2-1; V gene: TRBV11-2
CDR3 protein: CASSSPRGGNLYNEQFF; J gene: TRBJ2-1; V gene: TRBV7-3
CDR3 protein: CASSTGQGYEQYF; J gene: TRBJ2-7; V gene: TRBV19
CDR3 protein: CASSGGGDPPIPYGYTF; J gene: TRBJ1-2; V gene: TRBV28
CDR3 protein: CAISLGQPNTGELFF; J gene: TRBJ2-2; V gene: TRBV10-3
CDR3 protein: CASSYDTGTGVVEQYF; J gene: TRBJ2-7; V gene: TRBV6-5
CDR3 protein: CASSFPGGQAEAFF; J gene: TRBJ1-1; V gene: TRBV6-6
CDR3 protein: CASKTLGGDYGYTF; J gene: TRBJ1-2; V gene: TRBV5-8